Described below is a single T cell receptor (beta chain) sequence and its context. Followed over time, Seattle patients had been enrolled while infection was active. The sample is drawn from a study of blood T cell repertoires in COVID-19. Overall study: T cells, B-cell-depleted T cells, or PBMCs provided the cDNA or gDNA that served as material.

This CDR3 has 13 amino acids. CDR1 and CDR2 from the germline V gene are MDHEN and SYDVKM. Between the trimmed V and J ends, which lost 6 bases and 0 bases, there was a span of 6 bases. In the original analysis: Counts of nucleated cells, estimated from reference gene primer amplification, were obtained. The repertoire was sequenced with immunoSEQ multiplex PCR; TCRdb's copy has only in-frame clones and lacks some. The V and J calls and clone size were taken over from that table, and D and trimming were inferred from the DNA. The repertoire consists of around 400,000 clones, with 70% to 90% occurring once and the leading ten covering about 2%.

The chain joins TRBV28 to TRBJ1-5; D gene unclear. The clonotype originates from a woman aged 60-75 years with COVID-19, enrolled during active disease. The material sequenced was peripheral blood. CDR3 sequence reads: CASSLYSNQPQHF. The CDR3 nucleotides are TGTGCCAGCAGCCTTTATAGCAATCAGCCCCAGCATTTT.